The clone carrying this T cell receptor (beta chain) occurred a few times. Its antigen is unknown. TCRdb redid the calling of the 5' RACE reads with MiXCR, one entry per CDR3 protein. The table shows fewer than 140,000 distinct CDR3 sequences, with approximately 15% occurring only once. The data derive from a study of T-cell memory formation after mild COVID-19. Whole-study results and caveats: Clones that shrank (day 15 to 85) were balanced CD4/CD8, whereas later expanders leaned CD4+.

CDR1 is GTSNPN, CDR2 SVGIG, per germline (reference sequence). This CDR3 is built from 11 residues. The V gene lost 1 base and the J gene lost 17 bases, with 14 bases spanning the gap. The sequenced material came from PBMCs or a T cell subset sorted from them (not recorded which). The chain recombines TRBV30 with TRBJ1-4; a possible D gene is TRBD1 (5 bases). The sequence was obtained from an adult woman who had mild COVID-19 (a few samples of this study predate the infection). Cell type and time point are not known. CDR3 amino acids: CAWSARGPIFF. The CDR3 DNA sequence: TGTGCCTGGAGTGCGAGGGGCCCCATTTTTTTT.